This TCR beta chain was recorded in a study of technical replicates of blood from a handful of donors. TCRdb's table, derived via immunoSEQ multiplex PCR, lists solely in-frame clones and lacks some. The table includes several thousand clones, 90% to 97% detected once. With V trimmed by 6 bases and J by 5 bases, 7 bases remained unmatched. Germline V gene data show CDR1 as MNHEY and CDR2 as SMNVEV (reference sequence). The CDR3 extends over 14 amino acids. The clonotype was recovered from a human donor in good health. Sequenced input: PBMCs. The genes are TRBV27 and TRBJ1-2; 9 bases are a match to TRBD1. This CDR3 is CASSELGQGYGYTF. The CDR3 nucleotides read TGTGCCAGCAGCGAACTGGGACAGGGTTATGGCTACACCTTC.